This T cell receptor (beta chain) stems from a study of radiotherapy plus CTLA-4 blockade in lung cancer. In this sample, this clone is medium-sized. This CDR3 region has 15 residues. V dropped 2 bases and J dropped 4 bases, with 14 bases sitting between them. Germline lookup yields CDR1 ENHRY and CDR2 SYGVKD. The method was immunoSEQ multiplex PCR; TCRdb's version includes in-frame clones alone and lacks a portion of them. The data contain 45,000 or so clones, approximately 79% of them singletons. The sample in question was peripheral blood, obtained from a patient treated with radiotherapy plus ipilimumab. V and J are TRBV10-3 and TRBJ1-2, with a weak D call TRBD1 (6 bases). This receptor was identified in a human donor with non-small cell lung cancer who had stable disease on radiotherapy plus ipilimumab. The DNA for the CDR3 is TGTGCCATCAGTGAGACAGGGAAGGAGGGCTATGGCTACACCTTC. This encodes CAISETGKEGYGYTF.